The 10 T cell receptor beta chains below all came from one sample that was sequenced in a study of molecular identifiers for immune sequencing clone quantification. TCRdb fed the PCR reads into MiXCR, producing one record per CDR3 protein. The sample shows approximately 630,000 distinct CDR3 sequences, about 25% of them seen only once. The sequenced material came from naive CD8+ T cells from blood, with Jurkat cell RNA spiked in. Subset of the sample: FACS-sorted CD8+CD4-CCR7+CD45RA+ naive T cells. These receptors were taken from a human donor in good health. Some libraries in this study had Jurkat cell RNA spiked in.

This clonotype was seen a few times. The chain is built from TRBV4-3 and TRBJ1-5; D is possibly TRBD1 (6 bases). V lost 3 bases and J lost 1, with 7 bases in between. Germline-derived CDR1 and CDR2 are LGHNA and YSLEER. This CDR3 has 14 amino acids. CDR3 protein: CASSHTGSNQPQHF. CDR3 DNA: TGCGCCAGCAGCCATACAGGGAGCAATCAGCCCCAGCATTTT.

This clonotype was detected ten times or more. The chain links TRBV12-3 or TRBV12-4 to TRBJ1-1, with a tentative D call TRBD1 (5 bases). The CDR3 covers 11 residues. The germline V and J ends were trimmed by 8 bases and 6 bases, with 10 bases remaining between them. Here the CDR3 reads CASHGGAEAFF. The CDR3 nucleotides are TGTGCCAGCCACGGAGGGGCTGAAGCTTTCTTT.

The chain couples TRBV30 to TRBJ2-7; a weak D match, TRBD1 (6 bases). The length of the CDR3 is 14 residues. Germline V gene data show CDR1 as GTSNPN and CDR2 as SVGIG (reference sequence). The V gene lost 2 bases and the J gene lost 0 bases, with 11 bases spanning the gap. DNA for the CDR3: TGTGCCTGGAGTATGGGGGCTGGCTCCTACGAGCAGTACTTC. Its translation is CAWSMGAGSYEQYF.

Regarding this clonotype: A much larger clonotype is one base distant, so this may be a read error. The chain couples TRBV19 to TRBJ2-1, with D possibly TRBD1 on 5 matching bases. Germline V gives CDR1 LNHDA, CDR2 SQIVND (reference sequence). Trimming stripped 1 base from V and 7 bases from J, with 14 bases between. The CDR3 spans 15 residues. The DNA for the CDR3 is TGTGCCAGTAGTATAGGACAGAGCTCGAGGAATGAGCAGTTCTTC. Amino acid sequence: CASSIGQSSRNEQFF.

The CDR3 DNA reads TGTGCCAGCAGCGCTAGACAGTCCGTGGATACGCAGTATTTT. This gives the protein CASSARQSVDTQYF. V gene TRBV27 combines with J gene TRBJ2-3, with D possibly being TRBD1 (5 bases). This CDR3 region has 14 residues. Trimming stripped 6 bases from V and 6 bases from J, with 16 bases between. Germline loops: CDR1 MNHEY, CDR2 SMNVEV (reference sequence).

The rearrangement joins TRBV29-1 to TRBJ1-2; maybe TRBD1 (5 bases). The CDR3 has 15 residues. Germline CDR1 SQVTM, CDR2 ANQGSEA. Trimming removed 4 bases at V and 7 bases at J, with 22 bases between. This CDR3 is CSVAEGPTGLSGYTF. CDR3 in DNA: TGCAGCGTTGCTGAGGGACCGACGGGTCTAAGTGGCTACACCTTC.

In regard to this clonotype: One end of the junction is discordant with germline, which a read error may explain. This chain uses TRBV7-9 with TRBJ1-1; possible D gene TRBD1, 5 bases. There are 17 residues in the CDR3. Germline lookup yields CDR1 SEHNR and CDR2 FQNEAQ (reference sequence). The CDR3 is CACSSPVEGLMNTEAFF. CDR3 nucleotide sequence: TGTGCCTGCAGTAGCCCGGTTGAGGGACTAATGAACACTGAAGCTTTCTTT. Using reference TRBV7-9 and TRBJ1-1 for the parts outside the CDR3, the full variable domain is DTGVSQNPRHKITKRGQNVTFRCDPISEHNRLYWYRQTLGQGPEFLTYFQNEAQLEKSRLLSDRFSAERPKGSFSTLEIQRTEQGDSAMYLCACSSPVEGLMNTEAFFGQGTRLTVV.

This chain links TRBV5-4 with TRBJ2-2; D might be TRBD2 (7 bases). With 2 bases removed from V and 3 bases from J, the gap between germline ends came to 14 bases. CDR1 is SGHNT and CDR2 is YYREEE in the germline V gene (reference sequence). The CDR3 consists of 16 residues. In DNA, the CDR3 is TGTGCCAGCAGCTTTTTTGGGAGGGGGGACACCGGGGAGCTGTTTTTT. It specifies CASSFFGRGDTGELFF.

Worth noting for this clonotype: This may be a read error, as it is one base from a much larger clone. The chain joins TRBV12-3 or TRBV12-4 to TRBJ2-3; D is undetermined. V shed 8 bases and J shed 2 bases, with 17 bases lying between them. This CDR3 comprises 15 residues. The CDR3 region is CASDGGTGPTDTQYF. The CDR3, as DNA: TGTGCCAGCGACGGTGGTACGGGTCCCACAGATACGCAGTATTTT.

This clonotype was detected a few times. This sequence joins TRBV20-1 and TRBJ2-1; no reliable D call. The germline V gene has CDR1 DFQATT and CDR2 SNEGSKA (reference sequence). Trimming cost V 7 bases and J 9 bases, with 13 bases left between them. The CDR3 runs 11 residues. This chain's CDR3 is CSGNLNGEQFF. DNA of the CDR3: TGCAGTGGAAATTTAAACGGTGAGCAGTTCTTC.